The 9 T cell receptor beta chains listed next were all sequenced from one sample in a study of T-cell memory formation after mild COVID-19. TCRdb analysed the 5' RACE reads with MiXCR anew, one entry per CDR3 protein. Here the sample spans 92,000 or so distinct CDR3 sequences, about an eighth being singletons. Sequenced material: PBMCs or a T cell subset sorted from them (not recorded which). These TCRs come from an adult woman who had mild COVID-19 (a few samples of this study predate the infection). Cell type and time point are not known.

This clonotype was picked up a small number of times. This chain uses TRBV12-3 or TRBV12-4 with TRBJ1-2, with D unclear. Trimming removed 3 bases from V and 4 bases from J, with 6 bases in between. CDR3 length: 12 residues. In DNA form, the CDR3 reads TGTGCCAGCAGTTTCCGGGTCTATGGCTACACCTTC. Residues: CASSFRVYGYTF.

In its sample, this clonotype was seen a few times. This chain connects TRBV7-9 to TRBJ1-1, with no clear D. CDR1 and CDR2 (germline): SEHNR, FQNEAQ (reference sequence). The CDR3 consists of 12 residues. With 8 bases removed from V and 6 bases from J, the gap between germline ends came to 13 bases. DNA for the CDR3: TGTGCCAGCTTACCACGTGGGGCTGAAGCTTTCTTT. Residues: CASLPRGAEAFF.

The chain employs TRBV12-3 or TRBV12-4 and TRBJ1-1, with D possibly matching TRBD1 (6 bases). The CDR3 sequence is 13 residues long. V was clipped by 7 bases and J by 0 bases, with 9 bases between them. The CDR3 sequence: CASKTGMNTEAFF. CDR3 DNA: TGTGCCAGCAAGACAGGTATGAACACTGAAGCTTTCTTT.

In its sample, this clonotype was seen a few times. The CDR3 DNA sequence: TGTGCCAGCAGCCAAGAGATTACGAACACCGGGGAGCTGTTTTTT. Amino acids: CASSQEITNTGELFF. The J gene is TRBJ2-2, the V gene TRBV4-2, with D hard to call. This CDR3 comprises 15 residues. Between the trimmed V and J ends, which lost 0 bases and 0 bases, there was a span of 5 bases. The germline V gene encodes CDR1 LGHNA and CDR2 YNFKEQ.

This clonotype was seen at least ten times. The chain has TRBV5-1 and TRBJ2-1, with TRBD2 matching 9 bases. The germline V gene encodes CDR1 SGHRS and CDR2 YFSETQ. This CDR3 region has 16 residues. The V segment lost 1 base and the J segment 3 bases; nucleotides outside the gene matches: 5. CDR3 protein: CASSLWASGDYNEQFF. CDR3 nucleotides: TGCGCCAGCAGCTTGTGGGCTAGCGGGGACTACAATGAGCAGTTCTTC.

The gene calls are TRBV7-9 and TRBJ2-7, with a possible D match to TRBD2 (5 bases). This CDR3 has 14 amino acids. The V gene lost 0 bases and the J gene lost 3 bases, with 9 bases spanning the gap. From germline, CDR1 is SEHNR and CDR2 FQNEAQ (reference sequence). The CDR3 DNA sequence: TGTGCCAGCAGCTTAGCGTCTAGCCGCTACGAGCAGTACTTC. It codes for CASSLASSRYEQYF.

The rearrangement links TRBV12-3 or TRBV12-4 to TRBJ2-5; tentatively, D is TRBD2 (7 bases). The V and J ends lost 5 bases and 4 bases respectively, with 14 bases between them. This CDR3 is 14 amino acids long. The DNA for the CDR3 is TGTGCCAGCAGTAAGGCGGGGGCAGGAGAGACCCAGTACTTC. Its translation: CASSKAGAGETQYF.

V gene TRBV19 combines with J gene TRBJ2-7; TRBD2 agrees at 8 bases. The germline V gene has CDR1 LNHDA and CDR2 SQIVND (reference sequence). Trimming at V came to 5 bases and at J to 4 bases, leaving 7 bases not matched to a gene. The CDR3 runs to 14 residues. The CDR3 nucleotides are TGTGCCAGTAGTCTCTCACTAGCGGAATACGAGCAGTACTTC. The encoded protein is CASSLSLAEYEQYF.

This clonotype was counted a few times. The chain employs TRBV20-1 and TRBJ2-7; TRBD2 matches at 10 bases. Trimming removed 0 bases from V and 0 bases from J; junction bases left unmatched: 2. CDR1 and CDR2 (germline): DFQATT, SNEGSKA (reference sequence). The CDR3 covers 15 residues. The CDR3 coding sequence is TGCAGTGCTAGAGATAGCGGGGGGAACTCCTACGAGCAGTACTTC. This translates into CSARDSGGNSYEQYF.